The next 4 T cell receptor beta chains were all read from a single sample in a study of tumor-infiltrating lymphocytes in primary liver carcinoma (dated by TCRdb to the late 2010s). Total RNA and DNA were co-extracted from 20-30 mg of bulk tissue with the AllPrep DNA/RNA mini kit, without cell sorting. The listed sequencing device is Illumina HiSeq 2500. TCRbeta-specific cDNA was reverse-transcribed from roughly 500 ng total RNA using a constant-region primer and ProtoScript II reverse transcriptase. The TCRbeta libraries were prepared through three rounds of nested multiplex PCR following a slightly modified ARM-PCR procedure. The first two PCR rounds used multiplex TRBV1-TRBV30 forward primers with a Cbeta reverse primer, each for 10 cycles. TCRdb trimmed the raw reads at Q25, called clones with MiXCR and kept productive beta chains. Rows matching on CDR3 protein sequence are summarized as one entry with the most common DNA and genes. The sample profile shows around 29,000 distinct CDR3 sequences; less than 80% of them were found once. The top ten clonotypes cover roughly a third of the sample.

Sequenced material: liver tumor tissue from sampling region 5. In the paper's terms, the cell subset or site label means: tumor region T5, tumor centre. These receptors were taken from a man aged 35-49 years with primary liver carcinoma and hepatitis B virus infection.

A note on this clonotype: Germline and junction disagree at one end, which may indicate a read error. This chain joins TRBV4-2 and TRBJ2-7; 7 bases align to TRBD2. Germline V gives CDR1 LGHNA, CDR2 YNFKEQ. This CDR3 has 16 residues. Here the CDR3 reads CASSQAAGGVSYKQYF. In DNA form, the CDR3 reads TGTGCCAGCAGCCAAGCGGCTGGGGGGGTTTCCTACAAGCAGTACTTC.

A word on this clonotype: One end of the junction fails to match germline, which may point to a read error. The CDR3 coding sequence is TGTGTCAGCAGCTTAGATCTGGAGACAGAAATCTACGAGAAGTACTTC. It is translated as CVSSLDLETEIYEKYF. V gene TRBV11-2 combines with J gene TRBJ2-7; D may be TRBD1 (5 bases). Germline V CDR1 and CDR2: SGHAT, FQNNGV. The CDR3 spans 16 residues.

The V and J genes are TRBV5-6 and TRBJ2-1; TRBD1 is a possible D gene (6 bases). V was shortened by 8 bases and J by 11 bases, with 23 bases between the two germline ends. The germline V gene encodes CDR1 SGHDT and CDR2 YYEEEE. CDR3 length: 14 residues. The CDR3 DNA reads as TGTGCCAGAAGCGCGGACTGGGGCAGGGGTAAGCAGTTCTTC. Translating gives CARSADWGRGKQFF.

In this sample, this clonotype turned up once. This sequence may be a read error, since a much larger clone differs from it by one base. The chain employs TRBV11-1 and TRBJ2-7; unclear D gene. CDR3 length equals 12 residues. Germline V gives CDR1 SGHAT, CDR2 FQDESV (reference sequence). Trimming pared 2 bases from V and 9 bases from J, leaving 11 bases between. In DNA, the CDR3 is TGTGCCAGCAGCTTAACCCACTACAGGCAGTACTTC. This sequence encodes CASSLTHYRQYF.